These T cell receptor beta chains were read from a single sample in a study of blood T cell repertoires in COVID-19. The protocol was immunoSEQ multiplex PCR, while the TCRdb copy is restricted to in-frame clones and leaves out a portion. The data show approximately 100,000 clones, around 79% seen once. Source material: peripheral blood. The receptors originated from a man aged 65 to 85 with active or convalescent COVID-19. Both conserved end residues are part of each CDR3. A D gene is named only where the DNA matches it firmly. Size is stated for part of the rows, as once, few or many counts, or as a class when the clone is expanded.

>TRBD2|TRBJ2-7|TRBV9|-
CASAGGAGGSYEQYF
TGTGCCAGCGCAGGAGGAGCGGGGGGCTCCTACGAGCAGTACTTC
>-|TRBJ1-1|TRBV5-1|-
CASSSAEAGGRVAFF
TGCGCCAGCAGCTCGGCGGAGGCGGGAGGGAGGGTAGCTTTCTTT
>TRBD1|TRBJ1-4|TRBV5-1|-
CASRSTGQGYEKLFF
TGCGCCAGCAGGTCTACGGGACAGGGTTACGAAAAACTGTTTTTT
>-|TRBJ1-1|TRBV10-1|few
CASSESGGANTEAFF
TGCGCCAGCAGTGAGTCGGGAGGGGCCAACACTGAAGCTTTCTTT
>-|TRBJ2-3|TRBV20-1|few
CSAIAADTQYF
TGCAGTGCTATAGCGGCAGATACGCAGTATTTT
>TRBD1|TRBJ2-1|TRBV7-3|-
CASRVDRGAVSEQFF
TGTGCCAGCAGGGTAGACAGGGGAGCGGTGAGTGAGCAGTTCTTC
>-|TRBJ2-2|TRBV19|-
CASSMDRIGQFWDTGELFF
TGTGCCAGTAGTATGGACCGCATCGGACAATTCTGGGACACCGGGGAGCTGTTTTTT
>-|TRBJ1-1|TRBV29-1|-
CSVQTTMDTEAFF
TGCAGCGTACAGACTACGATGGACACTGAAGCTTTCTTT
>-|TRBJ2-3|TRBV5-1|-
CASSLGHGGGADTQYF
TGCGCCAGCAGCTTGGGCCACGGGGGAGGCGCAGATACGCAGTATTTT
>TRBD1|TRBJ1-4|TRBV5-1|-
CASSQNGQGTNEKLFF
TGCGCCAGCAGCCAGAATGGACAGGGAACTAATGAAAAACTGTTTTTT
>-|TRBJ1-1|TRBV15|-
CAISRDRGGATEAFF
TGTGCCATCAGCAGAGATCGGGGGGGTGCCACTGAAGCTTTCTTT
>TRBD2|TRBJ2-3|TRBV28|-
CASSFGLAVSTDTQYF
TGTGCCAGCAGTTTTGGGCTAGCGGTCAGCACAGATACGCAGTATTTT
>TRBD1|TRBJ2-1|TRBV18|-
CASSPQQGANEQFF
TGTGCCAGCTCACCTCAACAGGGGGCTAATGAGCAGTTCTTC
>TRBD1|TRBJ1-1|TRBV12-3/TRBV12-4|-
CASSLRGLTEAFF
TGTGCCAGCAGCCTCAGGGGGCTTACTGAAGCTTTCTTT
>TRBD1|TRBJ1-5|TRBV6-5|-
CASRLGTDSNQPQHF
TGTGCCAGCAGATTAGGGACAGATAGCAATCAGCCCCAGCATTTT
>TRBD1|TRBJ2-3|TRBV5-6|-
CASSRQGFVKDTQYF
TGTGCCAGCAGCCGACAGGGGTTTGTGAAAGATACGCAGTATTTT
>TRBD2|TRBJ2-3|TRBV5-1|-
CASSLGLAGPSTDTQYF
TGCGCCAGCAGCTTGGGACTAGCGGGCCCTAGCACAGATACGCAGTATTTT
>-|TRBJ1-5|TRBV7-6|-
CASSLRWSEESNQPQHF
TGTGCCAGCAGCTTACGGTGGTCGGAGGAGAGCAATCAGCCCCAGCATTTT
>TRBD2|TRBJ2-1|TRBV5-1|-
CASSLALAGANEQFF
TGCGCCAGCAGCTTGGCGCTAGCGGGGGCCAATGAGCAGTTCTTC
>-|TRBJ2-1|TRBV2|-
CASSPERGGNEQFF
TGTGCCAGCAGCCCTGAGAGGGGAGGCAATGAGCAGTTCTTC
>-|TRBJ2-7|TRBV5-1|-
CASSFVGGDEQYF
TGCGCCAGCAGCTTCGTAGGGGGGGACGAGCAGTACTTC
>TRBD2|TRBJ2-1|TRBV7-8|many
CASSLVSGTSGRGNEQFF
TGTGCCAGCAGCTTAGTCTCCGGGACTAGCGGGAGAGGGAATGAGCAGTTCTTC
>-|TRBJ2-7|TRBV30|-
CAWTPRGFFYEQYF
TGTGCCTGGACCCCGCGGGGATTTTTCTACGAGCAGTACTTC
>TRBD2|TRBJ2-5|TRBV11-2|-
CFGASGLQETQYF
TGTTTCGGGGCTAGCGGGCTTCAAGAGACCCAGTACTTC
>TRBD1|TRBJ2-3|TRBV5-4|-
CASSFKTGEDTQYF
TGTGCCAGCAGCTTCAAGACAGGGGAAGATACGCAGTATTTT
>-|TRBJ1-6|TRBV12-3/TRBV12-4|-
CASSLRNSPLHF
TGTGCCAGCAGTTTGCGTAATTCACCCCTCCACTTT
>-|TRBJ1-1|TRBV18|-
CASSMQEAEAFF
TGTGCCAGCTCAATGCAGGAGGCTGAAGCTTTCTTT
>TRBD1|TRBJ1-1|TRBV9|-
CASSRDRGRTEAFF
TGTGCCAGCAGCCGCGACAGGGGTAGAACTGAAGCTTTCTTT
>TRBD1|TRBJ1-5|TRBV5-1|-
CASSLGMRGQGNQPQHF
TGCGCCAGCAGCTTGGGCATGAGGGGACAGGGGAATCAGCCCCAGCATTTT
>-|TRBJ1-2|TRBV3-1/TRBV3-2|-
CASSQSQRGLAGYTF
TGTGCCAGCAGCCAGTCTCAGCGGGGGCTGGCTGGCTACACCTTC
>-|TRBJ1-6|TRBV19|-
CASSSAGGRNSPLHF
TGTGCCAGTAGTAGTGCGGGGGGCAGGAATTCACCCCTCCACTTT
>TRBD1|TRBJ1-2|TRBV27|many
CASSLSRTGGGYTF
TGTGCCAGCAGTTTATCGCGGACAGGGGGGGGCTACACCTTC
>-|TRBJ1-2|TRBV6-2/TRBV6-3|-
CASSYSGSYGYTF
TGTGCCAGCAGTTACTCCGGGAGCTATGGCTACACCTTC
>-|TRBJ1-3|TRBV7-6|-
CASSLAGGRSGNTIYF
TGTGCCAGCAGCTTAGCGGGTGGGCGCTCTGGAAACACCATATATTTT
>TRBD2|TRBJ2-1|TRBV28|-
CASSLLTSGRENEQFF
TGTGCCAGCAGTTTACTTACTAGCGGGAGAGAAAATGAGCAGTTCTTC
>TRBD1|TRBJ1-5|TRBV6-5|-
CASSYRQGGNQPQHF
TGTGCCAGCAGTTACCGTCAGGGGGGCAATCAGCCCCAGCATTTT
>TRBD1|TRBJ1-3|TRBV29-1|-
CSVEGRGGKGNTIYF
TGCAGCGTTGAAGGGAGAGGGGGCAAAGGAAACACCATATATTTT
>-|TRBJ1-2|TRBV5-8|once
CASSLGSTPGSTEGYTF
TGTGCCAGCAGCTTGGGGAGTACTCCGGGGTCAACGGAAGGCTACACCTTC
>TRBD2|TRBJ2-2|TRBV10-2|-
CASSETPPSGGELFF
TGCGCCAGCAGTGAGACCCCTCCTAGCGGCGGGGAGCTGTTTTTT
>-|TRBJ2-1|TRBV15|-
CATSRDLGNEQFF
TGTGCCACCAGCAGAGATCTAGGCAATGAGCAGTTCTTC
>-|TRBJ1-2|TRBV23-1|-
CASSPYQGQTNRCGYTF
TGCGCCAGCAGTCCATATCAGGGACAAACGAATCGCTGTGGCTACACCTTC
>-|TRBJ2-3|TRBV11-2|-
CASSPTADTQYF
TGTGCCAGCAGCCCGACAGCAGATACGCAGTATTTT
>-|TRBJ2-7|TRBV12-3/TRBV12-4|-
CASSLVAAEQYF
TGTGCCAGCAGTTTAGTAGCGGCCGAGCAGTACTTC
>-|TRBJ1-5|TRBV2|-
CASSDRGGQPQHF
TGTGCCAGCAGTGACAGGGGCGGGCAGCCCCAGCATTTT
>TRBD1|TRBJ1-4|TRBV24-1|-
CATSEKGAANEKLFF
TGTGCCACCAGTGAGAAGGGGGCCGCGAATGAAAAACTGTTTTTT
>-|TRBJ1-6|TRBV10-3|-
CAISEGSGDSPLHF
TGTGCCATCAGTGAGGGGAGTGGGGATTCACCCCTCCACTTT
>-|TRBJ1-4|TRBV6-6|-
CATRSFGEKLFF
TGTGCCACCAGATCTTTCGGTGAAAAACTGTTTTTT
>TRBD1|TRBJ1-4|TRBV10-2|-
CASRPGQGYNEKLFF
TGCGCCAGCAGGCCGGGACAGGGCTATAATGAAAAACTGTTTTTT
>-|TRBJ1-3|TRBV5-6|few
CASSSTPFSGNTIYF
TGTGCCAGCAGCTCAACTCCCTTCTCTGGAAACACCATATATTTT
>TRBD1|TRBJ1-5|TRBV9|-
CASSGDSYQPQHF
TGTGCCAGCAGCGGGGACAGCTATCAGCCCCAGCATTTT
>-|TRBJ2-6|TRBV6-5|-
CASRGYGANVLTF
TGTGCCAGCAGGGGCTATGGGGCCAACGTCCTGACTTTC
>TRBD1|TRBJ2-1|TRBV19|-
CASSYQGAVWNEQFF
TGTGCCAGTAGCTACCAGGGGGCGGTATGGAATGAGCAGTTCTTC
>-|TRBJ1-3|TRBV28|-
CASGVVLPGNTIYF
TGTGCCAGCGGAGTAGTACTTCCTGGAAACACCATATATTTT